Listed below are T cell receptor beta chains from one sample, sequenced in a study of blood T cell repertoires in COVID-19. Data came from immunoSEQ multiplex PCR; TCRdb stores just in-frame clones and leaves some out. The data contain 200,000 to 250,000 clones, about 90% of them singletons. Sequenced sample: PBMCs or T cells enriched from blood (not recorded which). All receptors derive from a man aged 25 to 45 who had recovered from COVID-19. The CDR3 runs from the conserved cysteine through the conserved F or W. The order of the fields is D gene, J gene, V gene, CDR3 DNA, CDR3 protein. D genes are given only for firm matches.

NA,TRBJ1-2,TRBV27,TGTGCCAGCAGTTTCGACAGTTTCTTC,CASSFDSFF
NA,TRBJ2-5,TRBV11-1,TGTGCCAGCAGCTTAGGAGGGACCCAGTACTTC,CASSLGGTQYF
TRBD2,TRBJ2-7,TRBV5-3,TGTGCCAGAAGCAGAGGACTAGCGGGAGGGAGTGAGCAGTACTTC,CARSRGLAGGSEQYF
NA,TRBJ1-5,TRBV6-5,TGTGCCAGCAATTCACAGGGCAATAGCAATCAGCCCCAGCATTTT,CASNSQGNSNQPQHF
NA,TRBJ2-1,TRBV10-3,TGTGCCACCGCCGGGACACCTGAACCCTACAATGAGCAGTTCTTC,CATAGTPEPYNEQFF
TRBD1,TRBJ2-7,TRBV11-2,TGTGCCAGCAGCCCAGAAGGGGGCCCCTACGAGCAGTACTTC,CASSPEGGPYEQYF
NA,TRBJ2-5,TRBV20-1,TGCAGTGCTCAAGGCGGGGAGACCCAGTACTTC,CSAQGGETQYF
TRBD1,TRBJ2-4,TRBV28,TGTGCCAGCAGCTATCCCCGACAGGGGTCAGGGGCCAAAAACATTCAGTACTTC,CASSYPRQGSGAKNIQYF
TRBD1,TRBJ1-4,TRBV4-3,TGCGCCAGCAGCCAAGATCGGACAGGAATAAATGAAAAACTGTTTTTT,CASSQDRTGINEKLFF
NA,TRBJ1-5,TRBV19,TGTGCCAGTAGGTATACAGTGGTCCCCTATAGCAATCAGCCCCAGCATTTT,CASRYTVVPYSNQPQHF
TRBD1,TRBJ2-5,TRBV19,TGTGCCAGTAGTGGAGACAGGGCGGTCGAGACCCAGTACTTC,CASSGDRAVETQYF
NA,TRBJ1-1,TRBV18,TGTGCCAGCTCACCACCGGGGGGACACACTGAAGCTTTCTTT,CASSPPGGHTEAFF
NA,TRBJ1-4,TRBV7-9,TGTGCCAGCAGGATCGGAGCGGCAAATGAAAAACTGTTTTTT,CASRIGAANEKLFF
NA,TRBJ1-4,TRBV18,TGTGCCAGCTCACCTTACGGCAGGACTAATGAAAAACTGTTTTTT,CASSPYGRTNEKLFF
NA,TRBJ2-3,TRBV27,TGTGCCAGCAGTGCCACGGGAGTTCGCACAGATACGCAGTATTTT,CASSATGVRTDTQYF
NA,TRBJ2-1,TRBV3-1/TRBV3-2,TGTGCCAGCAGCCAAAGAGCGGGCCGGTACAATGAGCAGTTCTTC,CASSQRAGRYNEQFF
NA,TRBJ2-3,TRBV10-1,TGCGCCAGCGGGACAACAGCCGATACGCAGTATTTT,CASGTTADTQYF